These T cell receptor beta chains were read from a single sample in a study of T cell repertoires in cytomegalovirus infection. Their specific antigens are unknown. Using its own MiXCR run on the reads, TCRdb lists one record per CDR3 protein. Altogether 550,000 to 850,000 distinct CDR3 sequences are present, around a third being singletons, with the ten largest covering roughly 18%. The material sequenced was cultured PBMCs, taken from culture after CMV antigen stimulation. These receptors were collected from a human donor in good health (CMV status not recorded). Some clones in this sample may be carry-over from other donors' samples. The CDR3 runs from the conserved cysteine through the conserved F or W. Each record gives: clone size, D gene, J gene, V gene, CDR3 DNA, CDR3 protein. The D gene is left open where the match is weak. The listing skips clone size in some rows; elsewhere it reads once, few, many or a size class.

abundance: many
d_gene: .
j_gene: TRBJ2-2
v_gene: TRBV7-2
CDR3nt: TGTGCCAGCAACCAGGCAGGGGCTGGCACCGGGGAGCTGTTTTTT
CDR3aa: CASNQAGAGTGELFF

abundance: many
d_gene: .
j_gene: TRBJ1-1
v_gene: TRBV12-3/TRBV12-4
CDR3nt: TGTGCCAGCAGCCCCATACCCTTAATGAACACTGAAGCTTTCTTT
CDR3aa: CASSPIPLMNTEAFF

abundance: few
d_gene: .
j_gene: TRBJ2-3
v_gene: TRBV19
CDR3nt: TGTGCCAGTAGTTGGACGGGGGCAGATACGCAGTATTTT
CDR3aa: CASSWTGADTQYF

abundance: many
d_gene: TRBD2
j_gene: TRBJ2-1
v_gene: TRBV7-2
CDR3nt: TGTGCCAGCAGCTTGGGACTAGCGGGGAACAATGAGCAGTTCTTC
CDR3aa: CASSLGLAGNNEQFF

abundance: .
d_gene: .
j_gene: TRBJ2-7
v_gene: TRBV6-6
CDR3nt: TGTGCCAGCAGTGAGCCTACTAGTTACCCCTACGAGCAGTACTTC
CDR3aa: CASSEPTSYPYEQYF

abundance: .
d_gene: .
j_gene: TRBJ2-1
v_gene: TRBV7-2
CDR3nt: TGTGCCAGCAGCCCCGCTGGACGGGAGAGGCAGTTCTTC
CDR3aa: CASSPAGRERQFF

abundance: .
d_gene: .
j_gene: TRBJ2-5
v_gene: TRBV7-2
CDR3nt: TGTGCCAGCAGCTTAGAAAGGGGGGTAAAGACCCAGTACTTC
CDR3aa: CASSLERGVKTQYF

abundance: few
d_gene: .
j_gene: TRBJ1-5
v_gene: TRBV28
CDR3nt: TGTGCCAGCAGTTTAATGCCGCCCCAGCATTTT
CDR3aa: CASSLMPPQHF

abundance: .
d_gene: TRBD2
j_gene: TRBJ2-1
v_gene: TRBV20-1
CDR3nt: TGCAGTGCACGACTAGCGGGGTTCGACAATGAGCAGTTCTTC
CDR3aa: CSARLAGFDNEQFF

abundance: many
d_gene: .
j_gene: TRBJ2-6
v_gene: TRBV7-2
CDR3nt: TGTGCCAGCAGCTTAGTCGGGACTGGGGCCAACGTCCTGACTTTC
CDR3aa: CASSLVGTGANVLTF

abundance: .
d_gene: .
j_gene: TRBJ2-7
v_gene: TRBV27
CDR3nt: TGTGCCAGCAGTGACAGGAGGGGAAACGAGCAGTACTTC
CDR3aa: CASSDRRGNEQYF

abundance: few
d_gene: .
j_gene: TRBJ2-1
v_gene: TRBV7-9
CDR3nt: TGTGCCACCCAGGAGGGCGATGAGCAGTTCTTC
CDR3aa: CATQEGDEQFF

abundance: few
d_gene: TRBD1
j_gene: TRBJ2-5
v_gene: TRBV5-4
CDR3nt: TGTGCCAGCAGCCATGGGGGCGGACAGGGGGCCGAGACCCAGTACTTC
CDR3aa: CASSHGGGQGAETQYF

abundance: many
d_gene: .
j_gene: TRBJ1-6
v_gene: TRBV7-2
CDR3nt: TGTGCCAGCAGCTTAGATCTATCCCCCCTCCACTTT
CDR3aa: CASSLDLSPLHF

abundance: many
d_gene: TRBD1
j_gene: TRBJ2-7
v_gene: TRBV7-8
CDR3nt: TGTGCCAGCAGCCCCCAGGACAGGGTGCACGAGCAGTACTTC
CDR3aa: CASSPQDRVHEQYF

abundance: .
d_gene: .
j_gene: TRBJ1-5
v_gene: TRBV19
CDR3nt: TGTGCCAGTACAACACAGAGGAATCAGCCCCAGCATTTT
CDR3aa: CASTTQRNQPQHF

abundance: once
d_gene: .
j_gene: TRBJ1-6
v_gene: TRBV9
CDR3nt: TGTGCCAGCAGCGTAGACCAGCGGGGTCCCCTCCACTTT
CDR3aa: CASSVDQRGPLHF

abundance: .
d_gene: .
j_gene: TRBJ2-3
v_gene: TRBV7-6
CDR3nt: TGTGCCAGCAGTGGGACTGCCAGGGATACGCAGTATTTT
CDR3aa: CASSGTARDTQYF

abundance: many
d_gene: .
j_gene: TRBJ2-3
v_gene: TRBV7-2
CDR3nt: TGTGCCAGCAGCCCGATGATGGATACGCAGTATTTT
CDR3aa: CASSPMMDTQYF

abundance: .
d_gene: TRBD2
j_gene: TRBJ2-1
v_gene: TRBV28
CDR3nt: TGTGCCAGCAGCCTACTAGCGGGGGGGCGTAGTGAGCAGTTCTTC
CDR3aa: CASSLLAGGRSEQFF

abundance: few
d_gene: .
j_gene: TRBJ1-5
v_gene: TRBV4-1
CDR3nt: TGCGCCAGCAGCCAAGCGATAGGGGGGATAGGCAATCAGCCCCAGCATTTT
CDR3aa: CASSQAIGGIGNQPQHF

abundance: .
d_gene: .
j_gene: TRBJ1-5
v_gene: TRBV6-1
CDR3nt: TGTGCCAGCAGTGAAGCGGGGGGGTGGGTTCAGCCCCAGCATTTT
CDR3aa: CASSEAGGWVQPQHF

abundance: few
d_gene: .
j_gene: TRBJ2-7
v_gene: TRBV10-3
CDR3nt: TGTGCCATCGGGGACTCGGGGGCTGTGAGGGAGCAGTACTTC
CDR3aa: CAIGDSGAVREQYF

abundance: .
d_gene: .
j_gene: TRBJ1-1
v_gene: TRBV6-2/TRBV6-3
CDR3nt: TGTGCCAGCAGTCCCGAACAGGGGAACACTGAAGCTTTCTTT
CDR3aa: CASSPEQGNTEAFF

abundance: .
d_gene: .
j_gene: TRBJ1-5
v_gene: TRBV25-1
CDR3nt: TGTGCCAGCAAAACCCCCGGGCCGAATCAGCCCCAGCATTTT
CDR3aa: CASKTPGPNQPQHF

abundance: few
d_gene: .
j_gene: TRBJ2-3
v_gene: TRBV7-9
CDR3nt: TGTGCCAGCAGAGCAGGGGGGGGGACCTCCACAGATACGCAGTATTTT
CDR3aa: CASRAGGGTSTDTQYF

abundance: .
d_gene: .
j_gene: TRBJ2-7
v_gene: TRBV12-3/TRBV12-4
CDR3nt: TGTGCCAGCAGTTTACAGGGGGGACCCTACGAGCAGTACTTC
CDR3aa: CASSLQGGPYEQYF

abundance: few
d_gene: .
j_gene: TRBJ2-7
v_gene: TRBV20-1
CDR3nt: TGCAGTGCAATTAAAACACAGGGACCCTACGAGCAGTACTTC
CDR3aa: CSAIKTQGPYEQYF

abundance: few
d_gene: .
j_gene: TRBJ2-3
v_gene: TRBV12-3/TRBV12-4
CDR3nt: TGTGCCAGCAGTCCCCTCATGGATACGCAGTATTTT
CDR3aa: CASSPLMDTQYF

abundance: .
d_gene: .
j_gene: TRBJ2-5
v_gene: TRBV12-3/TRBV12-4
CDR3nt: TGTGCCAGCAGTTGGCTAGGTTCGGGGACCCAGTACTTC
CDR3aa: CASSWLGSGTQYF

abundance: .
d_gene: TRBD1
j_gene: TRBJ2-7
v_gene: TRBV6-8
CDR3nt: TGTGCCAGCAGTTCGCCCGGACAGGGGGGTTACGAGCAGTACTTC
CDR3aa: CASSSPGQGGYEQYF

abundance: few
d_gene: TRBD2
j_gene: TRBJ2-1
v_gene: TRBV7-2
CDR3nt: TGTGCCAGCAGCTTCGGGACTAGACATCACGATGAGCAGTTCTTC
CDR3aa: CASSFGTRHHDEQFF

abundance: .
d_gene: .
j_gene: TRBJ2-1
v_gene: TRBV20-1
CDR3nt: TGCAGTGGTAGAGGGCTAGGAGGGGCGAATGAGCAGTTCTTC
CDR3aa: CSGRGLGGANEQFF

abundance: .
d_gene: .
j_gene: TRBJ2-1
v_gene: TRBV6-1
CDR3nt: TGTGCCAGCAGTTTAGCGAGCTCCTACAATGAGCAGCTCTTC
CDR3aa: CASSLASSYNEQLF

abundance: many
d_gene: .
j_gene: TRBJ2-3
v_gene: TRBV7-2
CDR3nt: TGTGCCAGCAGCTCCCGGGCCGATGGAGCGCAGTATTTT
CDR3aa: CASSSRADGAQYF

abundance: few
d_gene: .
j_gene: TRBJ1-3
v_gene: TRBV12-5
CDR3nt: TGTGCTAGTGGCTCCGGGGTTGCCTCTGGAAACACCATATATTTT
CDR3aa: CASGSGVASGNTIYF

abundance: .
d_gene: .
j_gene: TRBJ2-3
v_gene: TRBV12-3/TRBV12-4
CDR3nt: TGTGCCAGCAGTCCCGGATGGAGGGGGGGCACAGATACGCAGTATTTT
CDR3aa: CASSPGWRGGTDTQYF

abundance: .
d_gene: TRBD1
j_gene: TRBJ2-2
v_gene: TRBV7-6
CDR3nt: TGTGCCAGCAGCTCAAAAGGGAGGGACAGGGTGAGCGGGGAGCTGTTTTTT
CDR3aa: CASSSKGRDRVSGELFF

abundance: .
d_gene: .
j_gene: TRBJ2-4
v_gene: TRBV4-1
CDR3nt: TGCGCCAGCAGCCAAGGACTAGCCAAAAACATTCAGTACTTC
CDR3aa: CASSQGLAKNIQYF

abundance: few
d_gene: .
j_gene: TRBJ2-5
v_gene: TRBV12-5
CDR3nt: TGTGCTAGTGGTTTAGGGGGACGCGGGGAGACCCAGTACTTC
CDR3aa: CASGLGGRGETQYF

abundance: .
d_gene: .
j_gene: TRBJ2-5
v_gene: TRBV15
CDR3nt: TGTGCCACCAGCAGAGTTCAAGAGACCCAGTACTTC
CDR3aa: CATSRVQETQYF

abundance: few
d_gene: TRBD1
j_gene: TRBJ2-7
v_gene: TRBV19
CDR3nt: TGTGCCAGTAGACCGGGACAGGGATACGACTACGAGCAGTACTTC
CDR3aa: CASRPGQGYDYEQYF

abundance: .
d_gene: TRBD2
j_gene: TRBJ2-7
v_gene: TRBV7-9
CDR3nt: TGTGCCAGCAGCTATATAGCGGGGGGGATGCAGTACTTC
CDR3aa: CASSYIAGGMQYF

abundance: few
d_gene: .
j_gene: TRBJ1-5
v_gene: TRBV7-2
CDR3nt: TGTGCCAGCAGCTTAGCGCGGGCCCAGCCCCAGCATTTT
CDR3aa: CASSLARAQPQHF

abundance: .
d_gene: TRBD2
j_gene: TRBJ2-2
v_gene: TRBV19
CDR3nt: TGTGCCAGTAGTACCGGGACTAGAAACACCGGGGAGCTGTTTTTT
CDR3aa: CASSTGTRNTGELFF

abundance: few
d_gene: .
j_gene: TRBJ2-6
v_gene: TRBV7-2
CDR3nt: TGTGCCAGCAGCTATACAGGGACTGGGGCCAACGTCCTGACTTTC
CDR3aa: CASSYTGTGANVLTF

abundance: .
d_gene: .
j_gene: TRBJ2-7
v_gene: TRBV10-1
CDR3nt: TGCGCCAGCAGTGAGTCGTGGGGATCCTACGAGCAGTACTTC
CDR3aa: CASSESWGSYEQYF

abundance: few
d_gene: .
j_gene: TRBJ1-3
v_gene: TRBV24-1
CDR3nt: TGTGCCACCAGTGATTTCCTTCTGGATAGAGGGGCTGGAAACACCATATATTTT
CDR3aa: CATSDFLLDRGAGNTIYF

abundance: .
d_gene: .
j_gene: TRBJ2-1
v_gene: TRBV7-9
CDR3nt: TGTGCCAGCAGCTTATTCGGCAGTAGTGAGCAGTTCTTC
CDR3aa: CASSLFGSSEQFF

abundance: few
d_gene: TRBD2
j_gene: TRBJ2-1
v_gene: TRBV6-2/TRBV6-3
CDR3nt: TGTGCCAGCAGTTATCGGGCTAGCGGTCTTCGGGCGGATGAGCAGTTCTTC
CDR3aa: CASSYRASGLRADEQFF

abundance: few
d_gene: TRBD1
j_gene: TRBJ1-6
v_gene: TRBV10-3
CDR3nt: TGTGCCATCAGCCCCGACAGGGTAAATTCACCCCTCCACTTT
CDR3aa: CAISPDRVNSPLHF

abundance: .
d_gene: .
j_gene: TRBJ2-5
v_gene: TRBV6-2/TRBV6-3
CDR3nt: TGTGCCAGCAGTTACCCAGGACTCACAGGAGAGGAGACCCAGTACTTC
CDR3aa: CASSYPGLTGEETQYF

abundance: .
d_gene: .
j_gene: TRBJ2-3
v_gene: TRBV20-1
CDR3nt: TGCAGTGCTCGTATTCTGCGGGTCACAGATACGCAGTATTTT
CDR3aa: CSARILRVTDTQYF

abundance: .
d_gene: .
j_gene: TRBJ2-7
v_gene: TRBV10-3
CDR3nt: TGTGCCACCTCGGGACCCGGTGGCTACGAGCAGTACTTC
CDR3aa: CATSGPGGYEQYF

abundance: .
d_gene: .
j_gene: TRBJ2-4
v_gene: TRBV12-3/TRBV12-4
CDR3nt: TGTGCCAGCAGTCCGGTCTGGGGCTTCAAAAACATTCAGTACTTC
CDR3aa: CASSPVWGFKNIQYF